This TCR beta chain is from a study of PD-1 blockade in classical Hodgkin lymphoma. Notes on the study in general: Repertoire differences lack defined causes, possibly disease activity or prior therapy.

This table comes from immunoSEQ multiplex PCR, and its TCRdb copy is limited to in-frame clones, with some not included. The sample consists of roughly 100,000 clones, roughly 90% of them appearing once. Time point indicated: cycle 4 day 1 (C4D1), after more than five weeks of nivolumab. Every one of the patients relapsed after autologous stem cell transplantation (brentuximab vedotin exposure was variable). This clone was seen more than once but under ten times. As yet, its antigen is unknown. CDR1 and CDR2 (germline): SGHVS, FNYEAQ. The CDR3 covers 14 residues. J was trimmed by 2 bases and V by 5 bases; bases with no gene match: 5.

Sequenced here: peripheral blood mononuclear cells (PBMCs), sampled before the fourth cycle of nivolumab. The gene calls are TRBV7-6 and TRBJ2-5; 7 bases line up with TRBD2. This clonotype was sampled from a human donor with classical Hodgkin lymphoma. This CDR3 is CASSELALQETQYF. For the CDR3, the DNA is TGTGCCAGCAGCGAACTAGCGTTACAAGAGACCCAGTACTTC. Looking up the rest from reference TRBV7-6 and TRBJ2-5 gives the full variable domain: GAGVSQSPRYKVTKRGQDVALRCDPISGHVSLYWYRQALGQGPEFLTYFNYEAQQDKSGLPNDRFSAERPEGSISTLTIQRTEQRDSAMYRCASSELALQETQYFGPGTRLLVL.